This TCR beta chain was found in a study of a mutant IDH1 vaccine in newly diagnosed glioma. Study as a whole: The sex distribution of treated patients was around 60% male and around 38% female, with a mean age of roughly 40 years. Standard pretreatment was either radiotherapy, temozolomide, or, for most, radiochemotherapy with temozolomide.

On this clone: As yet, its antigen is unknown.

Time point given: week 23, last vaccination. One vaccine dose held 300 ug of mutant IDH1 20-mer peptide and came with topical imiquimod. Every donor had a new WHO grade 3 or 4 astrocytoma that was IDH1-mutant, with loss of nuclear ATRX. TCRdb's copy holds only in-frame clones and misses some; the assay was immunoSEQ multiplex PCR. The sample consists of tens of thousands of clones, 85% to 95% of them appearing once. V was cut by 1 base and J by 4 bases, with 13 bases left in between. This CDR3 is 15 amino acids long. The germline V gene encodes CDR1 SEHNR and CDR2 FQNEAQ (reference sequence). The TCR was taken from a man aged 45 to 65 with glioma. The chain is built from TRBV7-9 and TRBJ1-2, with D perhaps matching TRBD1 (6 bases). The input for sequencing was PBMCs, taken from a glioma patient whose treatment included an IDH1 peptide vaccine. The CDR3 loop is CASSLVGGLGYGYTF. As DNA, the CDR3 is TGTGCCAGCAGCTTAGTCGGGGGGCTTGGCTATGGCTACACCTTC.